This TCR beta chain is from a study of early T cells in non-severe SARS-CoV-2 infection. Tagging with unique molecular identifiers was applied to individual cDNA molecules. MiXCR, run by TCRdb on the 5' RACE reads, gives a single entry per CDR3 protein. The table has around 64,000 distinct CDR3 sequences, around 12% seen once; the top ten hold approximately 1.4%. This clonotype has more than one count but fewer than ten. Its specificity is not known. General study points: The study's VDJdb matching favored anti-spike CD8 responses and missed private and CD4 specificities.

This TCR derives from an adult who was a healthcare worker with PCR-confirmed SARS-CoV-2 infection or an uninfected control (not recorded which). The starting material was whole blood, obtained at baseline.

CDR3 coding DNA: TGTGCCAGCAGTGAGAGGACTAGCGGGGAGCAGTTCTTC. Its translation is CASSERTSGEQFF. The chain has TRBV6-4 and TRBJ2-1, with 11 bases fitting TRBD2. Germline V lookup: CDR1 MRHNA, CDR2 SNTAGT. V lost 3 bases and J lost 10; bases outside the gene matches: 2. This CDR3 has 13 amino acids.